This T cell receptor (beta chain) derives from a study of T cell responses to AZD1222 COVID-19 vaccine. Study summary: Researchers grouped second doses given at about 4 or about 12 weeks into one pool. Whole-study findings and limits: Nearly half of spike-specific TCRs reportedly go after variant regions that carry no mutations. White British ancestry dominated among donors, who included more females, and clonal diversity was possibly underestimated.

Assay: immunoSEQ multiplex PCR; the TCRdb copy retains only in-frame clones and omits some. The profile covers approximately 180,000 clones, with roughly 89% appearing a single time and about 1.5% taken by the ten largest. With regard to this clone: What it binds is not known.

The V gene lost 1 base and the J gene lost 4 bases, with 13 bases spanning the gap. Germline V CDR1 and CDR2: LGHDT, YNNKEL (reference sequence). This CDR3 is 16 amino acids long. The source is an adult in good health. This specimen was peripheral blood, taken on day 0 of AZD1222 vaccination. This chain connects TRBV3-1 (or the pseudogene TRBV3-2) to TRBJ1-4, with D unresolved. The CDR3 nucleotides are TGTGCCAGCAGCCAAGCCTCACGGGCGGTTAATGAAAAACTGTTTTTT. Amino acids: CASSQASRAVNEKLFF.